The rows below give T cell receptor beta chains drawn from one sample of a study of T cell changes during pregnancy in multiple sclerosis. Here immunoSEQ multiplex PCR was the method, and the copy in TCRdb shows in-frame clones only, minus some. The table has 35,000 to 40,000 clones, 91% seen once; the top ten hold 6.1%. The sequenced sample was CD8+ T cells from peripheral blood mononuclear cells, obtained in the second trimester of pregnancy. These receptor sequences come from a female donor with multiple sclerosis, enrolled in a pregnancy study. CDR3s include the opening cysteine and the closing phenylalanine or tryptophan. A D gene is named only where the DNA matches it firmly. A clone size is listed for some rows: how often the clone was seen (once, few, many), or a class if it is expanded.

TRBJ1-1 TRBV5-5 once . TGTGCCAGCAGCTTGGGGACAGATTTGAACACTGAAGCTTTCTTT CASSLGTDLNTEAFF
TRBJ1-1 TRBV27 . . TGTGCCAGCAGTCATAGACAGGACACTGAAGCTTTCTTT CASSHRQDTEAFF
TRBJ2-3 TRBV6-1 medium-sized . TGTGCCAGCAGTGAAGCTGGGGGGACAGGCACAGATACGCAGTATTTT CASSEAGGTGTDTQYF
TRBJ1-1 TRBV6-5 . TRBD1 TGTGCCAGCAGTTCCCAGGGGGGTTACACTGAAGCTTTCTTT CASSSQGGYTEAFF
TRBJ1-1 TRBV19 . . TGTGCCAGTAGCGAAATCGGACAGACGAACACTGAAGCTTTCTTT CASSEIGQTNTEAFF
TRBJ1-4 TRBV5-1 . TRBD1 TGCGCCAGCAGCTTGGCACAGGGGGCACGAGAAAAACTGTTTTTT CASSLAQGAREKLFF
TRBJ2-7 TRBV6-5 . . TGTGCCAGCAGTTACCGTGACTCATACGAGCAGTACTTC CASSYRDSYEQYF
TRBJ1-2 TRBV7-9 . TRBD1 TGTGCCAGCAGCCCTCCCGGGACAGGGGGCTTTAACTATGGCTACACCTTC CASSPPGTGGFNYGYTF
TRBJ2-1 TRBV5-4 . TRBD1 TGTGCCAGCAGCCCCGCGACAGGGGGGTACAATGAGCAGTTCTTC CASSPATGGYNEQFF
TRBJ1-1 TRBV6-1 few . TGTGCCAGCGAACTTTCTGGGGAGGGAAGAGAAGCTTTCTTT CASELSGEGREAFF
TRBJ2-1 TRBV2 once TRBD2 TGTGCCAGCAGTGGACCCGAAGGGGCGGGAGGGGAGTACAATGAGCAGTTCTTC CASSGPEGAGGEYNEQFF
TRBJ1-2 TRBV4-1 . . TGCGCCAGCAGCCAAGAACCCGGGAACTATGGCTACACCTTC CASSQEPGNYGYTF
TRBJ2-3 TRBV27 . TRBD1 TGTGCCAGCAGTTTGTTGGGGGACAGGGGATCTCGGTATTTT CASSLLGDRGSRYF
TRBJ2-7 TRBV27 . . TGTGCCAGCAGTTTATATCAAGGGGCCCCCTACGAGCAGTACTTC CASSLYQGAPYEQYF
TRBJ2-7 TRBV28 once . TGTGCCAGCAGACCTTCGGGGTCCTACGAGCAGTACTTC CASRPSGSYEQYF
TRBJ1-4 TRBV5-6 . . TGTGCCAGCAGCTTGCAGGCCATTGAAAAACTGTTTTTT CASSLQAIEKLFF
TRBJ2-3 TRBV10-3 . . TGTGCCATCAGTGAGTCGGTGCGGCGTACAGATACGCAGTATTTT CAISESVRRTDTQYF
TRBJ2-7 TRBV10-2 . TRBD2 TGCGCCAGCAGTTACCGACTAGCGGGGGGCCCCACCTCCTACGAGCAGTACTTC CASSYRLAGGPTSYEQYF
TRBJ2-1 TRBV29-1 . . TGCAGCGTTGAACGGGGCTCCTACAATGAGCAGTTCTTC CSVERGSYNEQFF
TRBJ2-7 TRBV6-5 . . TGTGCCAGCAGTTACGGCGGGGTGGTAGAATTCTACGAGCAGTACTTC CASSYGGVVEFYEQYF
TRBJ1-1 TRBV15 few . TGTGCCACCAGCACTCCTTTGGGGGAGGGGAACACTGAAGCTTTCTTT CATSTPLGEGNTEAFF
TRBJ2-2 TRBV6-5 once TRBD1 TGTGCCACGGGGACAGTTCCCGGGGAGCTGTTTTTT CATGTVPGELFF
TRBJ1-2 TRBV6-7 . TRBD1 TGTGCCAGCTCACTAAGCGAGGACAGGGCCCCTAATGGCTACACCTTC CASSLSEDRAPNGYTF
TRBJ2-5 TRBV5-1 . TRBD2 TGCGCCAGCAGCTTGGCTGGCGGGAGGCAGGAGACCCAGTACTTC CASSLAGGRQETQYF
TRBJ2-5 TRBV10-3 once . TGTGCCATCAGTGATGAAGGGGGAGAGACCCAGTACTTC CAISDEGGETQYF
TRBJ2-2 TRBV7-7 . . TGTGCCAGCAGCTTAGGTCCAGGGGAAAGCGGGGAGCTGTTTTTT CASSLGPGESGELFF